This entry lists 30 T cell receptor beta chains sequenced from one sample in a study of a mutant IDH1 vaccine in newly diagnosed glioma. Sample time point: week 23, last vaccination. Doses comprised 300 ug of mutant IDH1 20-mer peptide each, plus topical imiquimod. Their antigens are not known. This table comes from immunoSEQ multiplex PCR, and its TCRdb copy is limited to in-frame clones, with some not included. The repertoire holds approximately 82,000 clones, 85% seen once, with approximately 2.3% in the top ten. Sequencing was performed on PBMCs, taken from a glioma patient whose treatment included an IDH1 peptide vaccine. The receptors originated from a man aged 25 to 40 with glioma. Some clones in this sample may be carry-over from other donors' samples.

About this clone itself: The identical CDR3 is also encoded by other nucleotide sequences in the sample. The DNA for the CDR3 is TGTGCCAGCAGCCCATTAGCGGGGGGGCCAGCCTCCGGGGAGCTGTTTTTT. Amino acid sequence: CASSPLAGGPASGELFF. The J gene is TRBJ2-2, the V gene TRBV27; 11 bases fit TRBD2. The J segment lost 6 bases and the V segment lost 6 bases, leaving 12 bases of the junction unmatched. This CDR3 contains 17 residues. Per germline, CDR1 MNHEY and CDR2 SMNVEV (reference sequence).

The J gene is TRBJ1-1, the V gene TRBV7-9, with TRBD1 identical over 8 bases. There are 16 residues in the CDR3. Trimming took 5 bases from V and 4 from J; bases not matched to a gene: 12. CDR1 and CDR2 from the germline V gene are SEHNR and FQNEAQ (reference sequence). CDR3 nucleotides: TGTGCCAGCAGCGCCGGACAGGGAGGTTGGGGCACTGAAGCTTTCTTT. Translating gives CASSAGQGGWGTEAFF. The complete variable domain, with remaining parts taken from reference TRBV7-9 and TRBJ1-1, reads DTGVSQNPRHKITKRGQNVTFRCDPISEHNRLYWYRQTLGQGPEFLTYFQNEAQLEKSRLLSDRFSAERPKGSFSTLEIQRTEQGDSAMYLCASSAGQGGWGTEAFFGQGTRLTVV.

The chain has TRBV29-1 and TRBJ2-5; D is ambiguous. Germline V gene lookup returns CDR1 SQVTM and CDR2 ANQGSEA. V shed 4 bases and J shed 5 bases, with 8 bases lying between them. The CDR3 sequence is 11 residues long. CDR3 sequence: CSVVGSETQYF. CDR3 nucleotide sequence: TGCAGCGTTGTAGGTTCGGAGACCCAGTACTTC. The full variable domain, with the rest looked up from reference TRBV29-1 and TRBJ2-5, is SAVISQKPSRDICQRGTSLTIQCQVDSQVTMMFWYRQQPGQSLTLIATANQGSEATYESGFVIDKFPISRPNLTFSTLTVSNMSPEDSSIYLCSVVGSETQYFGPGTRLLVL.

About this clone itself: Other DNA sequences in the same sample also yield this CDR3. V usage is TRBV2 and J usage is TRBJ1-1; 7 nucleotides align to TRBD1. Trimming took 5 bases from V and 3 from J; bases not matched to a gene: 3. This CDR3 contains 13 residues. CDR1 and CDR2 (germline): SNHLY, FYNNEI. The CDR3 reads CASSYDRDTEAFF. In DNA, the CDR3 is TGTGCCAGCAGTTACGACAGGGACACTGAAGCTTTCTTT.

V and J are TRBV2 and TRBJ2-2; D possibly matches TRBD1 or TRBD2 (5 bases each). The CDR3 length is 14 residues. Trimming took off 2 bases at V and 3 bases at J, with 7 bases between the two ends. Germline loops: CDR1 SNHLY, CDR2 FYNNEI. The CDR3 bases are TGTGCCAGCAGTGAACTGGGGGACACCGGGGAGCTGTTTTTT. Translation: CASSELGDTGELFF.

The chain couples TRBV5-8 to TRBJ1-5, with D unclear. V was cut by 5 bases and J by 6 bases, with 18 bases left in between. CDR1 SGHTS and CDR2 YDEGEE come from the germline V gene. The CDR3 contains 15 residues. The CDR3 here is CASRMARGPGQPQHF. In DNA, the CDR3 is TGTGCCAGCAGGATGGCGCGGGGTCCGGGTCAGCCCCAGCATTTT.

The rearrangement uses TRBV27 and TRBJ2-5; tentatively, D is TRBD2 (6 bases). The CDR3 runs to 14 residues. Germline values: CDR1 MNHEY, CDR2 SMNVEV (reference sequence). V lost 5 bases and J 5 bases, leaving 15 bases between the germline ends. The CDR3 region is CASSVLALAETQYF. The CDR3 DNA reads as TGTGCCAGCAGTGTTCTAGCGTTGGCGGAGACCCAGTACTTC.

This clone has only one observation. The gene calls are TRBV5-5 and TRBJ1-3, with D maybe TRBD1 (5 bases). Germline loops: CDR1 SGHKS, CDR2 YYEKEE (reference sequence). The length of the CDR3 is 16 residues. The V end lost 0 bases, the J end lost 0 bases, and 10 bases lay between the germline ends. In DNA, the CDR3 is TGTGCCAGCAGCTTGGGGGGCTCGAGCTCTGGAAACACCATATATTTT. It codes for CASSLGGSSSGNTIYF.

The chain is built from TRBV2 and TRBJ2-1, with unresolved D. Trimming cost V 3 bases and J 3 bases, with 3 bases left between them. The CDR3 sequence is 12 residues long. Per the germline V gene, CDR1 is SNHLY and CDR2 is FYNNEI. The CDR3 reads CASSEYYNEQFF. As DNA, the CDR3 is TGTGCCAGCAGTGAGTACTACAATGAGCAGTTCTTC.

The CDR3 region is CASSLVGSIETEAFF. CDR3 nucleotides: TGTGCCAGCAGCTTAGTCGGCAGCATAGAAACTGAAGCTTTCTTT. J is TRBJ1-1 and V is TRBV7-9; D not resolved. CDR3 size: 15 residues. Trimming took 1 base from V and 5 from J, leaving 14 bases between them. In germline, CDR1 is SEHNR, CDR2 FQNEAQ (reference sequence).

A remark on this clone: Its ends do not fully match the called genes, so a read error is possible. The chain is built from TRBV5-4 and TRBJ1-2; D is perhaps TRBD1 (5 bases). Germline CDR1 reads SGHNT; CDR2 reads YYREEE (reference sequence). The CDR3 is 13 residues long. The CDR3: CASRLGGTRGYTF. CDR3 nucleotides: TGTGCCAGCAGATTGGGGGGGACCCGGGGCTACACCTTC.

The V and J genes are TRBV10-1 and TRBJ1-1; D unclear. The CDR3 runs to 13 residues. Germline-derived CDR1 and CDR2 are WNHNN and SYGVQD (reference sequence). V was clipped by 6 bases and J by 5 bases, with 13 bases between them. CDR3 nucleotides: TGCGCCAGCAGGGAGGGTAGGAGGACTGAAGCTTTCTTT. Translated, it gives CASREGRRTEAFF.

Remarks on this clone: The germline gene is not matched at one end of the junction; a read error may be the cause. The chain carries TRBV18 and TRBJ1-4; the D is unclear. The germline gives CDR1 KGHSH, CDR2 LQKENI. The CDR3 is made up of 16 amino acids. The CDR3 coding sequence is TGTGCCAGCTCACCGCGAAATTCCGCAACTAATGGAAAACTGTTTTTT. Translating it yields CASSPRNSATNGKLFF.

The table lists this clone with a few counts. The rearrangement links TRBV29-1 to TRBJ1-1; D gene ambiguous. The CDR3 covers 10 residues. The germline V gene has CDR1 SQVTM and CDR2 ANQGSEA. V was pared by 8 bases and J by 4 bases, with 8 bases between. CDR3 loop: CSTLSTEAFF. CDR3 DNA sequence: TGCAGCACCTTGAGCACTGAAGCTTTCTTT.

V and J are TRBV10-3 and TRBJ2-7; 10 bases agree with TRBD2. The CDR3 loop spans 14 amino acids. Germline V gene sequence: CDR1 ENHRY, CDR2 SYGVKD. The J segment lost 6 bases and the V segment lost 6 bases, leaving 8 bases of the junction unmatched. The CDR3 DNA follows: TGTGCCATCAGCAACCAGCGGGGGGGCTCCGAGCAGTACTTC. Translating it yields CAISNQRGGSEQYF.

The CDR3 loop is CASNRVPEGYTF. CDR3 DNA sequence: TGTGCCAGCAACAGGGTTCCGGAAGGCTACACCTTC. The chain has TRBV2 and TRBJ1-2; possibly TRBD1 for D (6 bases). V shed 7 bases and J shed 8 bases, with 14 bases lying between them. Germline CDR1 and CDR2: SNHLY and FYNNEI. This CDR3 is built from 12 residues.

The chain carries TRBV19 and TRBJ1-2; D may be TRBD1 (6 bases). This CDR3 contains 12 residues. Trimming pared 8 bases from V and 9 bases from J, leaving 16 bases between. CDR1 is LNHDA, CDR2 SQIVND, per germline (reference sequence). The CDR3, as DNA: TGTGCCAGTTCCCTCGGGGGGGGCCGCTACACCTTC. This encodes CASSLGGGRYTF.

The CDR3 is CASSLSNGGDEQYF. The DNA of the CDR3 is TGTGCCAGCAGTTTATCGAACGGTGGAGACGAGCAGTACTTC. The chain links TRBV27 to TRBJ2-7, with D hard to call. V lost 0 bases and J lost 5, with 11 bases in between. The CDR3 is made up of 14 amino acids. In germline, CDR1 is MNHEY, CDR2 SMNVEV (reference sequence).

The V and J genes are TRBV12-1 and TRBJ1-1. TRBV12-1 is listed as a pseudogene. This CDR3 has 14 residues. CDR3 bases: TGTGCCAGCAGCTTATCAGGGGGGGACACTGAAGCTTTCTTT. It encodes CASSLSGGDTEAFF.

This chain joins TRBV1 and TRBJ2-1; TRBD2, the table's D call, lacks a check against the DNA. TRBV1 is labeled a pseudogene. The CDR3 runs 15 residues. DNA for the CDR3: TGCACCAGCAGCCCCGGGACTAGCCTCTACAATGAGCAGTTCTTC. Encoded protein: CTSSPGTSLYNEQFF.

V gene TRBV18 combines with J gene TRBJ2-1; D possibly corresponds to TRBD2 (5 bases). In germline, CDR1 is KGHSH, CDR2 LQKENI. This CDR3 contains 17 residues. Trimming left V 2 bases short and J 6 bases short, with 20 bases between. The CDR3 DNA sequence: TGTGCCAGCTCACCAGGAGTTAGCCCAAGACGGGGCAATGAGCAGTTCTTC. The encoded protein is CASSPGVSPRRGNEQFF.

The chain uses TRBV18 and TRBJ2-7; 7 nucleotides align to TRBD2. The CDR3 covers 14 residues. V dropped 5 bases and J dropped 5; count of bases not matched to a gene: 9. Looked up from germline, CDR1 is KGHSH and CDR2 is LQKENI. CDR3 DNA sequence: TGTGCCAGCTCAGGGGCGGGACTAAGCCACGAGCAGTACTTC. Translated: CASSGAGLSHEQYF.

The chain uses TRBV7-9 and TRBJ1-4; the D gene is possibly TRBD1 (6 bases). The CDR3 totals 18 residues. Trimming removed 5 bases from V and 8 bases from J, with 27 bases in between. From germline, CDR1 is SEHNR and CDR2 FQNEAQ (reference sequence). As DNA, the CDR3 is TGTGCCAGCAGCAAACCTCGGGGTCGTTGGACAGACCGCGAAAAACTGTTTTTT. Amino acids: CASSKPRGRWTDREKLFF.

J is TRBJ2-5 and V is TRBV2; 11 nucleotides match TRBD1. The CDR3 consists of 13 residues. Losses at the gene ends were 8 bases for V and 5 bases for J; bases not matched to a gene: 4. The germline V gene has CDR1 SNHLY and CDR2 FYNNEI. The CDR3 bases are TGTGCCAGCGGGCGGGACAGGGGGGAGACCCAGTACTTC. This encodes CASGRDRGETQYF.

The gene calls are TRBV5-1 and TRBJ2-6; no clear D gene. The CDR3 spans 15 residues. CDR1 and CDR2 (germline): SGHRS, YFSETQ. V lost 4 bases to trimming and J lost 3 bases, with 11 bases between them. CDR3 bases: TGCGCCAGCAGCCGCACCCCCGGTGGGGCCAACGTCCTGACTTTC. Protein sequence: CASSRTPGGANVLTF.

The genes are TRBV30 and TRBJ2-7; TRBD1 or TRBD2 may be the D gene (5 bases each). Germline CDR1 GTSNPN, CDR2 SVGIG (reference sequence). CDR3 length equals 13 residues. V shed 3 bases and J shed 0 bases, with 9 bases lying between them. The chain's CDR3 is CAWRAGSSYEQYF. The CDR3 region has the DNA TGTGCCTGGAGGGCAGGGAGCTCCTACGAGCAGTACTTC. The complete variable domain, with remaining parts taken from reference TRBV30 and TRBJ2-7, reads SQTIHQWPATLVQPVGSPLSLECTVEGTSNPNLYWYRQAAGRGLQLLFYSVGIGQISSEVPQNLSASRPQDRQFILSSKKLLLSDSGFYLCAWRAGSSYEQYFGPGTRLTVT.

The chain is built from TRBV7-9 and TRBJ1-1; TRBD1 aligns across 8 bases. J was trimmed by 3 bases and V by 3 bases; bases with no gene match: 9. Per the germline V gene, CDR1 is SEHNR and CDR2 is FQNEAQ (reference sequence). This CDR3 is built from 16 residues. CDR3 protein: CASSFSRTGSDTEAFF. The CDR3 region has the DNA TGTGCCAGCAGCTTCTCCAGGACAGGGTCGGACACTGAAGCTTTCTTT.

The J gene is TRBJ1-1, the V gene TRBV9; D might be TRBD1 (5 bases). Trimming left V 0 bases short and J 8 bases short, with 11 bases between. The CDR3 has 13 residues. Germline V gene sequence: CDR1 SGDLS, CDR2 YYNGEE. This CDR3 reads CASSVGGQGEAFF. The DNA of the CDR3 is TGTGCCAGCAGCGTAGGAGGCCAGGGAGAAGCTTTCTTT.

V is TRBV30 and J is TRBJ1-1; the D gene is possibly TRBD1 (5 bases). Per the germline V gene, CDR1 is GTSNPN and CDR2 is SVGIG (reference sequence). The CDR3 is 14 residues long. V was trimmed by 4 bases and J by 2 bases, leaving 14 bases between them. The CDR3 reads CAWKPGPQNTEAFF. The CDR3 region has the DNA TGTGCCTGGAAGCCGGGACCCCAAAACACTGAAGCTTTCTTT.

This clone has more than one count but fewer than ten. The V and J genes are TRBV30 and TRBJ1-1; 9 bases match TRBD1. CDR3 length: 13 amino acids. Germline CDR1 is GTSNPN and CDR2 is SVGIG (reference sequence). V was clipped by 3 bases and J by 5 bases; unmatched bases: 4. CDR3 amino acids: CAWRGQGLTEAFF. The CDR3 DNA sequence: TGTGCCTGGAGGGGACAGGGTTTGACTGAAGCTTTCTTT.